This T cell receptor beta chain was profiled in a study of cytomegalovirus exposure and HLA in healthy donors. The J segment lost 3 bases and the V segment lost 5 bases, leaving 7 bases of the junction unmatched. This CDR3 has 15 residues. Germline V gene sequence: CDR1 MNHEY, CDR2 SVGAGI. Overall study results and limits: First-cohort TCR clusters tended to co-occur in the roughly 130 validation repertoires, a later analysis found. Across donors, most TCRs were seen rarely, yet some public ones were widespread. In vitro testing confirmed a few CMV-associated chains as specific for CMV antigens.

As to this clone: Antigen specificity is unknown.

The method was immunoSEQ multiplex PCR; TCRdb's version includes in-frame clones alone and lacks a portion of them. The repertoire has approximately 39,000 clones, 85% to 95% of them found once; the top ten carry more than 2.5%. The sequenced material came from PBMCs. The receptor was derived from a man aged 18 to 29 in good health and CMV-seronegative. V is TRBV6-5 and J is TRBJ1-5; 7 positions match TRBD1. The CDR3 here is CASSRTRGYNQPQHF. CDR3 bases: TGTGCCAGCAGTAGGACCAGGGGGTACAATCAGCCCCAGCATTTT.